A single TCR beta chain is shown here with its context. This clone was observed once. What this receptor recognizes is not known. No clone much larger than this one lies a single base away; base qualities are absent. This record comes from a study of blood T cell repertoires in COVID-19 (dated by TCRdb to the early 2020s). In the study overall: Samples covering the acute and convalescent phases of COVID-19 were provided by collaborators in the United States, Italy and Spain. Sample metadata almost always included a de-identified subject ID, COVID-19 status, age in years and sex. The samples were drawn from the first 160 participants of the ongoing ImmuneRACE study and from 1,254 subjects provided by 6 global collaborators. The material from the prospective study consisted of cDNA or gDNA derived from T cells, B-cell-depleted T cells, or PBMCs. Where HLA class I and class II types were available, the types were taken from metadata supplied by the sample provider, not from assay-based typing. The repertoires were made available in a free public database intended to serve as a resource for research on the immune response to SARS-CoV-2. Subjects who had been exposed to COVID-19, were actively infected with it, or had recovered from it provided the deeply sampled blood TCRbeta repertoires that made up the dataset.

Overall study results and their limits: The amount of clinical and demographic metadata varied by source and participant and was provided uncurated.

Collaborating institutions collected whole blood in K2EDTA tubes following their own protocols. Collaborator samples were shipped for TCRbeta analysis as frozen whole blood, isolated PBMCs, or DNA extracted from either sample type. TCRbeta CDR3 regions were amplified from genomic DNA by means of the immunoSEQ Assay, a bias-controlled multiplex PCR. In the original analysis: Within the assay, amplification of reference gene primers was used to estimate how many nucleated cells each sample contained. Sequence reads were collapsed and filtered to measure the absolute abundance of every unique TCRbeta CDR3 rearrangement. For each sample, productive Simpson clonality was calculated as the square root of Simpson's diversity index over productive rearrangements. In TCRdb, the immuneACCESS table is reduced to in-frame sequences with V and J assigned. These tables do not hold every clone; where another copy was compared, an unresolved V gene accounts for under half, and the others remain unexplained. V and J calls and clone size are as listed in that table; D and trimming were resolved from the DNA. The table for this sample lists about 150,000 clones; around 80% of them were counted only once. Around 16% of the sample belongs to the ten largest clones.

The junction shows trimming of 6 bases on V and 9 bases on J, plus 15 bases between the germline ends. The CDR3, from cysteine to phenylalanine, totals 13 residues. Just CDR3 DNA is preserved here, 39 bases in frame from base 1. Sequences MNHEY (CDR1) and SVGAGI (CDR2) are obtained from the germline V gene. This clonotype was sampled from a man in his fifties or sixties with acute or convalescent COVID-19. The sequenced material came from peripheral blood. The sequence links TRBV6-5 to TRBJ1-3; the D gene is perhaps TRBD1, on 5 matching bases. Here is the DNA: TGTGCCAGCAGGCGAGACACAACAGGCACCATATATTTT. Translation gives CASRRDTTGTIYF.